Presented here are 11 T cell receptor beta chains from one specimen sequenced in a study of blood T cell repertoires in COVID-19. TCRdb keeps only in-frame clones here, not all; method: immunoSEQ multiplex PCR. Among some 200,000 clones listed, approximately 90% were seen once. The sequencing input was peripheral blood. The receptors were sampled from a man aged 80 or over with acute or convalescent COVID-19.

The V gene is TRBV2, the J gene TRBJ1-1; no definite D call. The V gene lost 4 bases and the J gene lost 1 base, with 13 bases spanning the gap. This CDR3 has 15 amino acids. In germline, CDR1 is SNHLY, CDR2 FYNNEI. CDR3 sequence: CASSVLDWGNTEAFF. The CDR3 DNA reads TGTGCCAGCAGTGTATTGGACTGGGGGAACACTGAAGCTTTCTTT.

Remarks on this clone: The sample holds other DNA sequences that translate to the same CDR3. This chain uses TRBV3-1 (or the pseudogene TRBV3-2) with TRBJ1-3; tentative D call: TRBD1 (6 bases). This CDR3 spans 14 amino acids. The germline V gene has CDR1 LGHDT and CDR2 YNNKEL (reference sequence). Trimming took 4 bases from V and 1 from J, leaving 8 bases between them. DNA of the CDR3: TGTGCCAGCAGCCGCCAGGGGTCTGGAAACACCATATATTTT. Translation gives CASSRQGSGNTIYF.

The chain employs TRBV2 and TRBJ1-1, with D perhaps TRBD1 (5 bases). The CDR3 sequence is 15 residues long. Germline-derived CDR1 and CDR2 are SNHLY and FYNNEI. The V and J ends lost 4 bases and 1 base respectively, with 13 bases between them. The CDR3: CASSGPQDANTEAFF. CDR3 in DNA: TGTGCCAGCAGTGGACCACAGGACGCGAACACTGAAGCTTTCTTT.

The chain combines TRBV7-2 with TRBJ2-2; 10 bases agree with TRBD1. Germline V lookup: CDR1 SGHTA, CDR2 FQGNSA. Losses at the gene ends were 5 bases for V and 6 bases for J; bases not matched to a gene: 6. There are 15 residues in the CDR3. CDR3 residues: CASSRSGQGSGELFF. CDR3 nucleotides: TGTGCCAGCAGCAGATCGGGACAGGGGTCCGGGGAGCTGTTTTTT.

This chain joins TRBV28 and TRBJ1-4; the D gene is possibly TRBD1 (5 bases). The V gene's germline CDR1 is MDHEN and CDR2 SYDVKM. Trimming stripped 5 bases from V and 4 bases from J, with 5 bases between. The CDR3 has 12 residues. In DNA form, the CDR3 reads TGTGCCAGCAGTGACAGTAATGAAAAACTGTTTTTT. Translated, it gives CASSDSNEKLFF.

This chain uses TRBV28 with TRBJ2-3; D unresolved. Looked up from germline, CDR1 is MDHEN and CDR2 is SYDVKM. V shed 7 bases and J shed 0 bases, with 5 bases lying between them. The CDR3 totals 12 residues. CDR3 sequence: CASTSSTDTQYF. In nucleotides, the CDR3 is TGTGCCAGCACGAGTAGCACAGATACGCAGTATTTT.

The chain has TRBV29-1 and TRBJ2-7, with a possible D match to TRBD1 (5 bases). This CDR3 has 11 amino acids. The germline CDR1 and CDR2 sequences are SQVTM and ANQGSEA. V lost 5 bases to trimming and J lost 8 bases, with 13 bases between them. CDR3 residues: CSVITGFQQYV. Written as DNA, the CDR3 is TGCAGCGTTATTACAGGTTTTCAGCAGTACGTC.

The gene calls are TRBV29-1 and TRBJ2-1; TRBD2 matches 8 bases. CDR1 is SQVTM and CDR2 is ANQGSEA in the germline V gene. V was pared by 6 bases and J by 4 bases, with 5 bases of the junction left unmatched. The CDR3 contains 13 residues. CDR3 DNA: TGCAGCGTCGCTAGCGGGTCATACAATGAGCAGTTCTTC. It is translated as CSVASGSYNEQFF.

The V gene is TRBV5-1, the J gene TRBJ1-4; no clear D. The germline V gene has CDR1 SGHRS and CDR2 YFSETQ. V gave up 3 bases and J gave up 8 bases, with 14 bases separating them. There are 14 residues in the CDR3. CDR3: CASSYEGRGEKLFF. In DNA, the CDR3 is TGCGCCAGCAGCTATGAGGGTCGAGGCGAAAAACTGTTTTTT.

This chain links TRBV5-1 with TRBJ1-5; D uncertain. Germline V lookup: CDR1 SGHRS, CDR2 YFSETQ. The CDR3 covers 13 residues. V lost 2 bases, J lost 7 bases, and 10 bases lay in between. DNA of the CDR3: TGCGCCAGCAGCTTCAGATCATGGCAGCCCCAGCATTTT. Translation: CASSFRSWQPQHF. Based on the CDR3 plus reference TRBV5-1 and TRBJ1-5, the full variable domain is KAGVTQTPRYLIKTRGQQVTLSCSPISGHRSVSWYQQTPGQGLQFLFEYFSETQRNKGNFPGRFSGRQFSNSRSEMNVSTLELGDSALYLCASSFRSWQPQHFGDGTRLSIL.

The rearrangement uses TRBV25-1 and TRBJ1-1, with D unresolved. Germline CDR1 reads MGHDK; CDR2 reads SYGVNS. This CDR3 is 14 amino acids long. V was pared by 4 bases and J by 0 bases, with 9 bases between. The chain's CDR3 is CASSGGVMNTEAFF. In DNA form, the CDR3 reads TGTGCCAGCAGTGGCGGGGTCATGAACACTGAAGCTTTCTTT.